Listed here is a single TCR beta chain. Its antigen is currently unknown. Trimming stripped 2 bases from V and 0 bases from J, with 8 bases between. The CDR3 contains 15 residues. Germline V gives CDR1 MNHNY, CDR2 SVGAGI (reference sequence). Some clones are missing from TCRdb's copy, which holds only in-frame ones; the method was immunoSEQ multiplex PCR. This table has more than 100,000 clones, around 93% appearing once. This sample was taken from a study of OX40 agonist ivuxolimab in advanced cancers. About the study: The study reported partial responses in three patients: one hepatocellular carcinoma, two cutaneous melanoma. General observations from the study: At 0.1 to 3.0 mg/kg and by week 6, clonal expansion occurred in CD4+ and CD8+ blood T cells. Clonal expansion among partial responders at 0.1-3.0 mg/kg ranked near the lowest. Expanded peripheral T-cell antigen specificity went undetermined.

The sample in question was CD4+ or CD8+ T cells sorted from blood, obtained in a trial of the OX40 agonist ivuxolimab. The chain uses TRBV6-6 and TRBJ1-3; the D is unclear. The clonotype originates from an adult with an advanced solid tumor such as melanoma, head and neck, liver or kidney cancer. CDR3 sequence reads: CASSYPPDSGNTIYF. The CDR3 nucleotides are TGTGCCAGCAGTTACCCCCCGGACTCTGGAAACACCATATATTTT.